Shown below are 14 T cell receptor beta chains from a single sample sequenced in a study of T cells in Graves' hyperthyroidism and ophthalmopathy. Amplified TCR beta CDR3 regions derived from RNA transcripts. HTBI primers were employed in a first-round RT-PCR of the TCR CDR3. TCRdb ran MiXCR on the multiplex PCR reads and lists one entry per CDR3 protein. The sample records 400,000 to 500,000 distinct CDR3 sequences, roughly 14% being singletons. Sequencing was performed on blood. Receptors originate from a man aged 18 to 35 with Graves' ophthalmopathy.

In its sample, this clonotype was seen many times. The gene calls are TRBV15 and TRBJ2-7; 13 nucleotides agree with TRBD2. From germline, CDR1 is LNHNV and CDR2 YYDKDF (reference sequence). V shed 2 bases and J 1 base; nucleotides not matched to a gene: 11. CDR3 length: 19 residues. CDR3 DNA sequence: TGTGCCACCAGCAGAATACCGGGACTAGCGGGATCCCCTTCCTACGAGCAGTACTTC. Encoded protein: CATSRIPGLAGSPSYEQYF.

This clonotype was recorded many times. This CDR3 is CASSLEDTDTQYF. The CDR3 coding sequence is TGCGCCAGCAGCTTGGAGGACACAGATACGCAGTATTTT. The V call is TRBV5-1, the J call TRBJ2-3; D not certain. Deletions cut 0 bases from V and 2 bases from J, with 4 bases between. The germline gives CDR1 SGHRS, CDR2 YFSETQ. CDR3 length equals 13 residues.

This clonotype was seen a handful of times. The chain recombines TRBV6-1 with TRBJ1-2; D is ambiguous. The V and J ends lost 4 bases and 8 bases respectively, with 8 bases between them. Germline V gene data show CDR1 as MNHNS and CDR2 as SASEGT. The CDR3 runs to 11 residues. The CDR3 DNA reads TGTGCCAGCAGTGGGTATTGGGGCTACACCTTC. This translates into CASSGYWGYTF.

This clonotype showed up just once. The CDR3 spells CASSSDGTEAFF. CDR3 nucleotide sequence: TGTGCCAGCAGTTCTGATGGGACTGAAGCTTTCTTT. The chain recombines TRBV6-5 with TRBJ1-1; D is unclear. The V end was cut by 4 bases, the J end by 5 bases, with 8 bases between. The CDR3 spans 12 residues. Germline CDR1 and CDR2: MNHEY and SVGAGI.

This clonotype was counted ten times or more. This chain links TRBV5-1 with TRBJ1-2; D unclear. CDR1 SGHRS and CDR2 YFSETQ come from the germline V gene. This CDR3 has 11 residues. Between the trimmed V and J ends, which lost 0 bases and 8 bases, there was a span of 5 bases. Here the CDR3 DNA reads TGCGCCAGCAGCTTGGATGGGGGCTACACCTTC. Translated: CASSLDGGYTF.

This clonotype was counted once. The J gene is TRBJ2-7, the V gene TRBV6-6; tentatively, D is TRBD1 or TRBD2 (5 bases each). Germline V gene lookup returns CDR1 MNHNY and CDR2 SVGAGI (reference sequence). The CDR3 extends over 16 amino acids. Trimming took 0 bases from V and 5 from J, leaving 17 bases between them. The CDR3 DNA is TGTGCCAGCAGTTACTCTGGGGCCCGGGGTCGGGACGAGCAGTACTTC. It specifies CASSYSGARGRDEQYF.

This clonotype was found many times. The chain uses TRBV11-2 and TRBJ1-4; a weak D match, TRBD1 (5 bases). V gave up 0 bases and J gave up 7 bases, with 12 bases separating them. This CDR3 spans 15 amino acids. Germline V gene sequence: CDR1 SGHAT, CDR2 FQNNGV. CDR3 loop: CASSLDAGGGEKLFF. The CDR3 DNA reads TGTGCCAGCAGCTTAGATGCCGGGGGGGGTGAAAAACTGTTTTTT.

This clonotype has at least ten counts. The chain's CDR3 is CASRLAPQGDETQYF. The CDR3 region has the DNA TGTGCCAGCAGGCTGGCACCCCAGGGCGACGAGACCCAGTACTTC. This rearrangement joins TRBV12-3 or TRBV12-4 to TRBJ2-5; D might be TRBD1 (5 bases). This CDR3 has 15 residues. Trimming left V 6 bases short and J 5 bases short, with 19 bases between.

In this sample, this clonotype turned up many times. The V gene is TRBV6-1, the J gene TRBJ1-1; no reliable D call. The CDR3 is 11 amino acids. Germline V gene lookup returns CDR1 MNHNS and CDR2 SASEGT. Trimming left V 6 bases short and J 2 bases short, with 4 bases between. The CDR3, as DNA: TGTGCCAGCAGGACAAACACTGAAGCTTTCTTT. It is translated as CASRTNTEAFF.

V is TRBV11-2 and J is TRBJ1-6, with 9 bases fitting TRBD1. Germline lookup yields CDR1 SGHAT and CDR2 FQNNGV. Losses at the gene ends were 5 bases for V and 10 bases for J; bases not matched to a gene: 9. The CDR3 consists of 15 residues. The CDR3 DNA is TGTGCCAGCAGCCGCCGGGACAGGGTCTGGTCACCCCTCCACTTT. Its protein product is CASSRRDRVWSPLHF.

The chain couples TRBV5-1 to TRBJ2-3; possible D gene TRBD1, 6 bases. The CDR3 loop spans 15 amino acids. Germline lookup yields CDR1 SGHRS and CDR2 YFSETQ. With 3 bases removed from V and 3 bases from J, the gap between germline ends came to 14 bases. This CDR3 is CASSSAGRGTDTQYF. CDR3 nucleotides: TGCGCCAGCAGCTCCGCAGGCAGGGGAACAGATACGCAGTATTTT.

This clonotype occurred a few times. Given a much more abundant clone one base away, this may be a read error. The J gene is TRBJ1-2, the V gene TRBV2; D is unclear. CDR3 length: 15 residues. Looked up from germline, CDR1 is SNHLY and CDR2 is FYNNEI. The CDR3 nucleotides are TGTGCCAGCAGGGAACGGACTTTCGCAAACTATGGCCACACCTTC. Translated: CASRERTFANYGHTF.

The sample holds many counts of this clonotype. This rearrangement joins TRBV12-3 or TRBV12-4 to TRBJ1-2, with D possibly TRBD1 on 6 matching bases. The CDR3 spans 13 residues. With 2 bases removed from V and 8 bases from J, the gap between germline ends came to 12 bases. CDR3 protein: CASSLLGAGGYTF. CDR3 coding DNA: TGTGCCAGCAGTTTATTGGGGGCAGGCGGCTACACCTTC.

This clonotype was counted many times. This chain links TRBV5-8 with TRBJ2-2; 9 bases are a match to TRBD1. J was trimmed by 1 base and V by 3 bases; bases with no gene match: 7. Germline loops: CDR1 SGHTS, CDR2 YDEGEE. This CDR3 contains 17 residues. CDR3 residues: CASSSTPGQGNTGELFF. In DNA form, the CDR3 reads TGTGCCAGCAGCTCCACCCCGGGACAGGGGAACACCGGGGAGCTGTTTTTT.